This is a list of T cell receptor beta chains from one sample in a study of shared clonotypes between healthy human individuals. Method: immunoSEQ multiplex PCR; TCRdb's copy keeps in-frame clones and lacks some. The top ten clones hold under 0.45% of a sample with roughly 1.4 million clones, 97% to 99% of them seen once. The sequencing sample was made of naive CD4+ T cells sorted from blood. The receptors stem from a man under 40 in good health. CDR3s include the opening cysteine and the closing phenylalanine or tryptophan. D genes are given only for firm matches. Clone size, where shown, is once, few, many, or a class for clones that have expanded.

D	length	V	size	J	DNA	CDR3
.	13	TRBV14	.	TRBJ2-7	TGTGCCAGCAGCCAGCTTATGAGCGACGAGCAGTACTTC	CASSQLMSDEQYF
TRBD2	14	TRBV29-1	.	TRBJ2-7	TGCAGCGTTAGGGAGGGTCGGGCACCCTACGAGCAGTACTTC	CSVREGRAPYEQYF
TRBD2	16	TRBV5-1	.	TRBJ2-3	TGCGCCAGCAGCTTCGGACTAGCGCGTCCCACAGATACGCAGTATTTT	CASSFGLARPTDTQYF
.	13	TRBV28	.	TRBJ1-5	TGTGCCAGCAAAGACAGGATCAATCAGCCCCAGCATTTT	CASKDRINQPQHF
.	16	TRBV10-3	.	TRBJ1-1	TGTGCCATCAGTGAGTCGACAGGACAGAGGAACACTGAAGCTTTCTTT	CAISESTGQRNTEAFF
.	14	TRBV19	.	TRBJ1-5	TGTGCCAGTAGTATACAGGGTAGCAATCAGCCCCAGCATTTT	CASSIQGSNQPQHF
TRBD2	17	TRBV4-1	once	TRBJ2-5	TGCGCCAGCAGCCAAGATAGGGCTAGCGGGGCCCAAGAGACCCAGTACTTC	CASSQDRASGAQETQYF
.	15	TRBV5-1	.	TRBJ2-7	TGCGCCAGCAGCTTGGGATCTGCGGGAACTTACGAGCAGTACTTC	CASSLGSAGTYEQYF
.	15	TRBV19	.	TRBJ2-1	TGTGCCAGTAGTATGCCAGGAACGGGGTACAATGAGCAGTTCTTC	CASSMPGTGYNEQFF
TRBD1	13	TRBV7-3	.	TRBJ2-1	TGTGCCAGCAGCCTACAGGGGGCGAATGAGCAGTTCTTC	CASSLQGANEQFF
.	15	TRBV18	.	TRBJ2-3	TGTGCCAGCTCACTCTTCACAGGGAGCACAGATACGCAGTATTTT	CASSLFTGSTDTQYF
TRBD1	11	TRBV7-9	.	TRBJ1-4	TGTGCCAGCAGCCGAGGACAGGGACTGTTTTTT	CASSRGQGLFF
TRBD1	15	TRBV7-2	.	TRBJ1-1	TGTGCCAGCAGCTTAGTCAGGGGGCAGAACACTGAAGCTTTCTTT	CASSLVRGQNTEAFF
.	14	TRBV4-3	.	TRBJ1-5	TGCGCCAGCAGCCAAGATAGGGGGGGGCAGCCCCAGCATTTT	CASSQDRGGQPQHF
TRBD2	16	TRBV6-5	.	TRBJ2-5	TGTGCCAGCAGTTACCAGGCTAGCGGGATTGAAGAGACCCAGTACTTC	CASSYQASGIEETQYF
TRBD2	14	TRBV11-2	.	TRBJ2-7	TGTGCCAGCAAGAGCGGGAGTTCCTCCTACGAGCAGTACTTC	CASKSGSSSYEQYF